This T cell receptor (beta chain) was found in a study of T-cell reconstitution after alpha-beta-depleted transplantation in children. Study observations and caveats: One year post-transplant, T-cell counts and diversity were largely derived from T cells produced anew. Alpha-beta T cells present about two months after transplant were reported to originate from several hundred expanded graft clones. Recipient T cells and thymic progenitors that survived were the source of the high TCRbeta diversity seen at day 60 in some patients.

V lost 4 bases to trimming and J lost 4 bases, with 21 bases between them. CDR3 size: 17 residues. Germline V gene sequence: CDR1 SGHRS, CDR2 YFSETQ. Regarding this clonotype: Its antigen is currently unknown.

TCRbeta library preparation incorporated unique molecular identifiers. TCRdb re-derived calls from the PCR reads in MiXCR, one entry per CDR3 protein. The data contain about 870,000 distinct CDR3 sequences, roughly 15% of them singletons. The rearrangement joins TRBV5-1 to TRBJ2-4; D call uncertain. The clonotype comes from a male patient aged 10-17 years who had a stem cell transplant for acute lymphoblastic leukemia, so the T cells may come from the graft donor. The sample was PBMCs, mostly from graft donor cells, taken 360 days after TCRalphabeta/CD19-depleted stem cell transplant. The CDR3 nucleotides read TGCGCCAGCAGCGAAGGCACGCGGTGGGCCACGAAAAACATTCAGTACTTC. Its protein is CASSEGTRWATKNIQYF.